One sample yielded the 11 T cell receptor beta chains listed below, sequenced in a study of identical twins (dated by TCRdb to 2016 to 2017). Library preparation was by 5' RACE. The sequencer listed for this sample is Illumina HiSeq 2000. In-frame beta chains were kept once TCRdb had trimmed the public reads at Q25 with fastp and called clones with MiXCR. Rows matching on CDR3 protein sequence are summarized as one entry with the most common DNA and genes. Here the sample has about 520,000 distinct CDR3 sequences; less than 25% occur a single time. About 0.93% of the sample comes from the top ten. The same sample was also studied in work on T cells expressing NK-cell markers.

The sequenced sample was CD4+ T cells sorted from blood. Source of these receptors: a woman aged 18-29 years in good health.

V usage is TRBV20-1 and J usage is TRBJ2-1; 10 nucleotides align to TRBD2. V shed 3 bases, J shed 3 bases, and the junction held 5 bases outside the gene matches. The CDR3 consists of 15 residues. The germline V gene encodes CDR1 DFQATT and CDR2 SNEGSKA (reference sequence). The CDR3 is CSASGGLADYNEQFF. The CDR3 region has the DNA TGCAGTGCTAGTGGAGGACTAGCGGACTACAATGAGCAGTTCTTC.

The genes are TRBV20-1 and TRBJ2-1, with 13 bases lining up with TRBD2. V trimming: 3 bases; J trimming: 6 bases; junction bases outside the gene matches: 5. CDR3 length: 15 residues. Germline CDR1 reads DFQATT; CDR2 reads SNEGSKA (reference sequence). The CDR3: CSARGLAGLINEQFF. The CDR3 DNA reads as TGCAGTGCTAGGGGACTAGCGGGGCTTATCAATGAGCAGTTCTTC.

This chain joins TRBV5-1 and TRBJ2-4, with 8 positions matching TRBD1. CDR3 length: 13 amino acids. V lost 3 bases and J lost 6; bases outside the gene matches: 2. Germline loops: CDR1 SGHRS, CDR2 YFSETQ. The CDR3 here is CASSSGQGNIQYF. The CDR3 nucleotides are TGCGCCAGCAGCTCCGGACAGGGAAACATTCAGTACTTC.

The chain links TRBV20-1 to TRBJ2-3; D not resolved. The V gene's germline CDR1 is DFQATT and CDR2 SNEGSKA (reference sequence). The CDR3 contains 15 residues. Trimming pared 3 bases from V and 1 base from J, leaving 14 bases between. For the CDR3, the DNA is TGCAGTGCTAGCCTCGCTTCTGGGGGCACAGATACGCAGTATTTT. As protein: CSASLASGGTDTQYF.

This chain joins TRBV10-3 and TRBJ1-2; 10 bases are a match to TRBD1. CDR1 ENHRY and CDR2 SYGVKD come from the germline V gene. The J segment lost 5 bases and the V segment lost 3 bases, leaving 24 bases of the junction unmatched. This CDR3 has 21 residues. Written as DNA, the CDR3 is TGTGCCATCAGTGACGGAGTGGTATTGGTGATTCGGGACAGGGGCCGGTATGGCTACACCTTC. Translating it yields CAISDGVVLVIRDRGRYGYTF.

This clonotype was observed a few times. This chain uses TRBV12-5 with TRBJ2-3, with unresolved D. The CDR3 totals 15 residues. Germline V gene sequence: CDR1 LGHNT, CDR2 FRNRAP. V was shortened by 0 bases and J by 2 bases, with 9 bases between the two germline ends. DNA for the CDR3: TGTGCTAGTGGTTTGGTGCCAGCAAACACAGATACGCAGTATTTT. The encoded protein is CASGLVPANTDTQYF.

This chain connects TRBV10-3 to TRBJ2-7; D may be TRBD1 or TRBD2 (6 bases each). Germline CDR1 is ENHRY and CDR2 is SYGVKD. The V end lost 4 bases, the J end lost 1 base, and 11 bases lay between the germline ends. There are 14 residues in the CDR3. CDR3 sequence reads: CAISGGGRSYEQYF. The CDR3 nucleotides read TGTGCCATCAGTGGTGGGGGGCGGTCCTACGAGCAGTACTTC.

In its sample, this clonotype was seen a few times. The V gene is TRBV20-1, the J gene TRBJ2-5; TRBD2 aligns across 10 bases. The CDR3 extends over 14 amino acids. Trimming took 3 bases from V and 6 from J; bases not matched to a gene: 7. Per the germline V gene, CDR1 is DFQATT and CDR2 is SNEGSKA (reference sequence). DNA for the CDR3: TGCAGTGCTAGTGCCCTAGCGGGGGCCCAGACCCAGTACTTC. It codes for CSASALAGAQTQYF.

This chain links TRBV29-1 with TRBJ1-5; D ambiguous. This CDR3 has 12 residues. V was cut by 6 bases and J by 9 bases, with 15 bases left in between. The germline gives CDR1 SQVTM, CDR2 ANQGSEA. Here the CDR3 DNA reads TGCAGCGTCGGAAACGGCGGCGGGCCCCAGCATTTT. Amino acids: CSVGNGGGPQHF.

This clonotype was counted many times. The J gene is TRBJ2-3, the V gene TRBV10-1; no clear D. V shed 5 bases and J shed 8 bases, with 14 bases lying between them. The CDR3 consists of 13 residues. Germline V lookup: CDR1 WNHNN, CDR2 SYGVQD (reference sequence). The CDR3 spells CASSTEVVGTQYF. The CDR3 bases are TGCGCCAGCAGTACAGAAGTCGTTGGTACGCAGTATTTT.

CDR3 sequence: CASSSGPGTYNEQFF. CDR3 DNA: TGTGCCAGCAGCTCAGGACCAGGAACGTACAATGAGCAGTTCTTC. The chain has TRBV14 and TRBJ2-1; D call uncertain. The CDR3 extends over 15 amino acids. Trimming took 5 bases from V and 4 from J, leaving 15 bases between them. Looked up from germline, CDR1 is SGHDN and CDR2 is FVKESK.